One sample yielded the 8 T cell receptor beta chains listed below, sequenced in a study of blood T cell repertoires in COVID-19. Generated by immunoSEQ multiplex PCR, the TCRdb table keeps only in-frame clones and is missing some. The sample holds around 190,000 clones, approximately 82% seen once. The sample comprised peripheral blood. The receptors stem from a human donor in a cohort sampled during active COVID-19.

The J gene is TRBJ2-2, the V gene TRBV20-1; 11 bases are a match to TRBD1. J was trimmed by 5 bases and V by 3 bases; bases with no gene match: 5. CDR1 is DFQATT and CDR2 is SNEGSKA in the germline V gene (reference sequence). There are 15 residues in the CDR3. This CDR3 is CSASRGQGATGELFF. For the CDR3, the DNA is TGCAGTGCTAGTCGAGGACAGGGGGCTACCGGGGAGCTGTTTTTT.

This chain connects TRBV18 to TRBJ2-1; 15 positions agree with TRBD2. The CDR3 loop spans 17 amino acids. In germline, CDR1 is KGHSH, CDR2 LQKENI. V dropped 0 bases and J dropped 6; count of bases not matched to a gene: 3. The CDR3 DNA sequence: TGTGCCAGCTCACCACCGGGGACTAGCGGGAGGTTCAATGAGCAGTTCTTC. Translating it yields CASSPPGTSGRFNEQFF.

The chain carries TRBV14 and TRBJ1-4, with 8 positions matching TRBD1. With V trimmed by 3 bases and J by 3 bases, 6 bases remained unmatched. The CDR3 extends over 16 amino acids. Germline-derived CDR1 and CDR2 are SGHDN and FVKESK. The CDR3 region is CASSHRQGWSNEKLFF. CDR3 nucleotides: TGTGCCAGCAGCCATCGACAGGGGTGGTCTAATGAAAAACTGTTTTTT.

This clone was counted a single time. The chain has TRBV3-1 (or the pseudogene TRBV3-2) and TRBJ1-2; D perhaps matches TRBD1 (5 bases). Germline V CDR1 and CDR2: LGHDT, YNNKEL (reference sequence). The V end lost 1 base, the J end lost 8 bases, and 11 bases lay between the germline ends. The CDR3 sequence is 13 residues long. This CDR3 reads CASSQGGVKGYTF. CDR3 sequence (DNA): TGTGCCAGCAGCCAAGGGGGGGTGAAGGGCTACACCTTC.

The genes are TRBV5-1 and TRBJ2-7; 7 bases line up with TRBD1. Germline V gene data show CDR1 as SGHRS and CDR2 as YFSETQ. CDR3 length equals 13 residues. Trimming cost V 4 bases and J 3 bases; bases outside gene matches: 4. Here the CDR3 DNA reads TGCGCCAGCAGCCGGGACAGTTACTACGAGCAGTACTTC. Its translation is CASSRDSYYEQYF.

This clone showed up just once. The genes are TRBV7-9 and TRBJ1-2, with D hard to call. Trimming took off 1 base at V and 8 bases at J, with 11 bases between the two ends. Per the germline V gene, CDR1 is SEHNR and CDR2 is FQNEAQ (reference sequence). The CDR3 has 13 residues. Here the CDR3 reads CASSLGGMIGYTF. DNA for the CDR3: TGTGCCAGCAGCTTAGGAGGGATGATAGGCTACACCTTC.

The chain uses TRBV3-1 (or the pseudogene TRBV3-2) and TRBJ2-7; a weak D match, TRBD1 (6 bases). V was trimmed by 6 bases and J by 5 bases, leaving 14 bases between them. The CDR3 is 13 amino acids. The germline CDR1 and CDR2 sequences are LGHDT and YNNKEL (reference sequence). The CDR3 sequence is CASSLQGPHEQYF. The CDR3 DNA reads TGTGCCAGCAGTTTACAGGGACCCCACGAGCAGTACTTC.

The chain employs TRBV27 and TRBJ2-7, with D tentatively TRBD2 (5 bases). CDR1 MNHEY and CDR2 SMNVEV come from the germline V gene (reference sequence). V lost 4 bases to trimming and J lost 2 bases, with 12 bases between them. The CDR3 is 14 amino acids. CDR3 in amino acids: CASSWTAGTYEQYF. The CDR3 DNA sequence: TGTGCCAGCAGTTGGACTGCGGGCACCTACGAGCAGTACTTC.